The 20 T cell receptor beta chains listed next were all sequenced from one sample in a study of PD-1 blockade in classical Hodgkin lymphoma. Libraries were prepared by immunoSEQ multiplex PCR; TCRdb keeps only in-frame clonotypes and omits some of them. Of 90,000 to 100,000 clones listed, around 80% were seen once; the top ten hold just under 9.5%. Specified time point: cycle 4 day 1 (C4D1), after five to seven weeks of nivolumab. All patients experienced relapse after autologous stem cell transplantation, and brentuximab vedotin exposure was variable. The sequencing here drew on peripheral blood mononuclear cells (PBMCs), taken before the fourth cycle of nivolumab. These receptors all stem from a human donor with classical Hodgkin lymphoma.

This chain links TRBV6-5 with TRBJ2-7; TRBD1 matches 7 bases. Germline loops: CDR1 MNHEY, CDR2 SVGAGI. V lost 2 bases to trimming and J lost 3 bases; unmatched junction nucleotides: 7. This CDR3 is built from 15 residues. The CDR3, as DNA: TGTGCCAGCAGTTACGGGACAGCACTCTTCTACGAGCAGTACTTC. This gives the protein CASSYGTALFYEQYF.

J is TRBJ2-2 and V is TRBV9; D gene unclear. Germline CDR1 and CDR2: SGDLS and YYNGEE. Trimming shortened V by 0 bases and J by 2 bases, and 8 bases separated the two germline ends. There are 15 residues in the CDR3. CDR3 DNA: TGTGCCAGCAGCGTAGGATGGGGAAACACCGGGGAGCTGTTTTTT. It translates to CASSVGWGNTGELFF.

This clone appeared once. The V and J genes are TRBV5-8 and TRBJ2-3; 11 bases are shared with TRBD2. V shed 1 base, J shed 0 bases, and the junction held 4 bases outside the gene matches. CDR1 is SGHTS and CDR2 is YDEGEE in the germline V gene. CDR3 length: 17 amino acids. The CDR3: CASSLTGTSGSTDTQYF. CDR3 sequence (DNA): TGTGCCAGCAGCTTGACGGGGACTAGCGGAAGCACAGATACGCAGTATTTT.

This chain uses TRBV9 with TRBJ1-1, with D possibly being TRBD1 (6 bases). CDR1 is SGDLS and CDR2 is YYNGEE in the germline V gene. The CDR3 length is 14 residues. Between the trimmed V and J ends, which lost 2 bases and 0 bases, there was a span of 8 bases. The CDR3 is CASSVGQMNTEAFF. The CDR3 DNA is TGTGCCAGCAGCGTGGGACAAATGAACACTGAAGCTTTCTTT.

V and J are TRBV9 and TRBJ2-1; TRBD2 matches at 7 bases. The length of the CDR3 is 18 residues. V lost 0 bases to trimming and J lost 5 bases; unmatched junction nucleotides: 14. CDR1 is SGDLS, CDR2 YYNGEE, per germline. The CDR3 DNA follows: TGTGCCAGCAGCGTAGCCAAGGGCGGGAGAGGGGACCACAATGAGCAGTTCTTC. Translating it yields CASSVAKGGRGDHNEQFF.

With respect to this clone: An end of the junction does not agree with germline; a read error may underlie this. The rearrangement links TRBV5-6 to TRBJ2-1; TRBD2 matches 8 bases. The CDR3 loop spans 11 amino acids. Per germline, CDR1 SGHDT and CDR2 YYEEEE. The CDR3 DNA follows: TGTGCCAGCAGCATGGGGACTAGTCCGATCTTC. It encodes CASSMGTSPIF.

The chain couples TRBV6-5 to TRBJ2-2, with D perhaps TRBD2 (6 bases). Trimming took 6 bases from V and 2 from J, leaving 13 bases between them. Per the germline V gene, CDR1 is MNHEY and CDR2 is SVGAGI. The CDR3 is 15 residues long. CDR3 in amino acids: CASSPPGLNTGELFF. Written as DNA, the CDR3 is TGTGCCAGCAGCCCCCCGGGACTTAACACCGGGGAGCTGTTTTTT.

This clone has only one observation. The chain is built from TRBV18 and TRBJ2-7; 7 bases are a match to TRBD2. This CDR3 has 18 amino acids. J gave up 0 bases and V 3 bases, and 14 bases lay outside the gene matches. The V gene's germline CDR1 is KGHSH and CDR2 LQKENI. In DNA form, the CDR3 reads TGTGCCAGCTCACCGAGGGCGGGGGACGGTTCTTTCTCCTACGAGCAGTACTTC. Protein: CASSPRAGDGSFSYEQYF.

The chain uses TRBV18 and TRBJ2-7; the match to TRBD1 covers 10 bases. V lost 0 bases, J lost 5 bases, and 4 bases stayed unmatched. Germline loops: CDR1 KGHSH, CDR2 LQKENI. The CDR3 extends over 15 amino acids. CDR3 protein: CASSPPGQGRDEQYF. CDR3 bases: TGTGCCAGCTCACCACCGGGACAGGGGCGGGACGAGCAGTACTTC. Based on the CDR3 plus reference TRBV18 and TRBJ2-7, the full variable domain is NAGVMQNPRHLVRRRGQEARLRCSPMKGHSHVYWYRQLPEEGLKFMVYLQKENIIDESGMPKERFSAEFPKEGPSILRIQQVVRGDSAAYFCASSPPGQGRDEQYFGPGTRLTVT.

This clone was counted a few times. V is TRBV5-1 and J is TRBJ1-2; 8 nucleotides line up with TRBD1. This CDR3 comprises 15 residues. Trimming cost V 0 bases and J 7 bases; bases outside gene matches: 8. In germline, CDR1 is SGHRS, CDR2 YFSETQ. CDR3 in DNA: TGCGCCAGCAGCTTGGAGTTTCAGGGGGCGCTTGGCTACACCTTC. Its translation is CASSLEFQGALGYTF.

The V and J genes are TRBV19 and TRBJ1-5; TRBD1 is a possible D gene (6 bases). CDR1 is LNHDA and CDR2 is SQIVND in the germline V gene (reference sequence). The V end was cut by 4 bases, the J end by 5 bases, with 15 bases between. The CDR3 contains 15 residues. CDR3 protein: CASSSWAEGDQPQHF. As DNA, the CDR3 is TGTGCCAGTAGTAGCTGGGCAGAGGGGGATCAGCCCCAGCATTTT. Full variable domain (rest looked up from reference TRBV19 and TRBJ1-5): DGGITQSPKYLFRKEGQNVTLSCEQNLNHDAMYWYRQDPGQGLRLIYYSQIVNDFQKGDIAEGYSVSREKKESFPLTVTSAQKNPTAFYLCASSSWAEGDQPQHFGDGTRLSIL.

The chain joins TRBV6-5 to TRBJ1-1, with a tentative D call TRBD1 (5 bases). Per germline, CDR1 MNHEY and CDR2 SVGAGI. The CDR3 spans 14 residues. V dropped 8 bases and J dropped 5 bases, with 18 bases sitting between them. This CDR3 reads CASRGWMGETEAFF. CDR3 in DNA: TGTGCCAGCCGAGGGTGGATGGGGGAGACTGAAGCTTTCTTT.

CDR3 sequence (DNA): TGTGCCAGCAGTTATCCCACCGGGGGGGGAGAGACCCAGTACTTC. This gives the protein CASSYPTGGGETQYF. This sequence joins TRBV6-6 and TRBJ2-5; 8 nucleotides agree with TRBD2. This CDR3 is 15 amino acids long. CDR1 and CDR2 from the germline V gene are MNHNY and SVGAGI (reference sequence). V trimming: 3 bases; J trimming: 4 bases; junction bases outside the gene matches: 7.

The V gene is TRBV6-6, the J gene TRBJ2-7; 10 positions agree with TRBD1. Germline V CDR1 and CDR2: MNHNY, SVGAGI (reference sequence). V was pared by 2 bases and J by 6 bases, with 4 bases of the junction left unmatched. This CDR3 is 14 amino acids long. The CDR3 sequence: CASSYRTGGREQYF. CDR3 nucleotide sequence: TGTGCCAGCAGTTACCGGACAGGGGGGCGCGAGCAGTACTTC.

The chain recombines TRBV6-1 with TRBJ2-4, with D possibly being TRBD2 (6 bases). V was cut by 2 bases and J by 1 base, with 9 bases left in between. Germline values: CDR1 MNHNS, CDR2 SASEGT. The length of the CDR3 is 15 residues. The CDR3 reads CASSENGGAKNIQYF. CDR3 DNA sequence: TGTGCCAGCAGTGAAAATGGGGGGGCCAAAAACATTCAGTACTTC.

The rearrangement uses TRBV5-1 and TRBJ1-2; tentatively, D is TRBD1 (6 bases). The CDR3 covers 15 residues. Looked up from germline, CDR1 is SGHRS and CDR2 is YFSETQ. With 0 bases removed from V and 4 bases from J, the gap between germline ends came to 13 bases. The CDR3 protein is CASSLGQERSYGYTF. DNA of the CDR3: TGCGCCAGCAGCTTGGGACAGGAACGTAGCTATGGCTACACCTTC.

The chain combines TRBV12-2 with TRBJ2-5; the table calls TRBD2, which could not be checked here. TRBV12-2 is flagged as a pseudogene. CDR3 length equals 13 residues. The CDR3 reads CASRLDGGETQYF. CDR3 bases: TGTGCAAGTCGCTTAGACGGGGGGGAGACCCAGTACTTC.

This clone was found many times. V usage is TRBV5-1 and J usage is TRBJ1-2; D unresolved. Trimming removed 0 bases from V and 8 bases from J, with 17 bases in between. Germline-derived CDR1 and CDR2 are SGHRS and YFSETQ. The CDR3 sequence is 15 residues long. The CDR3 coding sequence is TGCGCCAGCAGCTTGGGTCCCAGAACCCTTGTGGGCTACACCTTC. Encoded protein: CASSLGPRTLVGYTF.

This clone was observed a few times. The chain combines TRBV6-1 with TRBJ1-6; D ambiguous. This CDR3 has 13 residues. V was clipped by 6 bases and J by 6 bases, with 9 bases between them. Germline V gene sequence: CDR1 MNHNS, CDR2 SASEGT. CDR3 DNA: TGTGCCAGCAGGGGCGGGCGTAATTCACCCCTCCACTTT. Protein sequence: CASRGGRNSPLHF.

The V call is TRBV7-2, the J call TRBJ2-7; 12 positions match TRBD2. This CDR3 comprises 13 residues. From germline, CDR1 is SGHTA and CDR2 FQGNSA. The J segment lost 7 bases and the V segment lost 6 bases, leaving 4 bases of the junction unmatched. The CDR3, as DNA: TGTGCCAGCAGGACTAGCGGGAGTTGGGAGCAGTACTTC. Translation: CASRTSGSWEQYF.